This TCR beta chain derives from a study of blood T cell repertoires in COVID-19. Study-level background: Collection of acute and convalescent COVID-19 samples took place in the United States, Italy and Spain. From T cells, B-cell-depleted T cells, or PBMCs came the material, which was cDNA or gDNA.

In the authors' workflow: Reference gene primer amplification in the assay estimated nucleated cell counts. Data came from immunoSEQ multiplex PCR; TCRdb stores just in-frame clones and leaves some out. V and J calls plus clone size are reproduced from that table; the DNA served to infer D and trimming. Counted here are about 34,000 clones, 85% to 95% occurring once; the ten biggest clones make up more than 4.5%. Germline V CDR1 and CDR2: PRHDT, FYEKMQ (reference sequence). CDR3 length equals 15 residues. Between the trimmed V and J ends, which lost 2 bases and 8 bases, there was a span of 18 bases. The material sequenced was peripheral blood. The chain recombines TRBV13 with TRBJ1-2, with a tentative D call TRBD1 (5 bases). This TCR was recovered from a human donor in a cohort sampled during active COVID-19. DNA of the CDR3: TGTGCCAGCAGCTTACCCCAGGGTGGGGTGGAAGGCTACACCTTC. Translation gives CASSLPQGGVEGYTF.